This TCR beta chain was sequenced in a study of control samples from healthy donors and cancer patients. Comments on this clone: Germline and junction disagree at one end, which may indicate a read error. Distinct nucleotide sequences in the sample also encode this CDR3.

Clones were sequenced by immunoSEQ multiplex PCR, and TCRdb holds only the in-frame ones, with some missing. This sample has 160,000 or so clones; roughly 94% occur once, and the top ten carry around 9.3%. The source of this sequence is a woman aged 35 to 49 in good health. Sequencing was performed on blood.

CDR3 sequence (DNA): TGTGCCAGCAGGGGTTCGGCACGTAGGAACACCGAAGCTTTCTTT. Translating it yields CASRGSARRNTEAFF. The gene calls are TRBV11-2 and TRBJ1-1, with no clear D. Looked up from germline, CDR1 is SGHAT and CDR2 is FQNNGV. This CDR3 comprises 15 residues.